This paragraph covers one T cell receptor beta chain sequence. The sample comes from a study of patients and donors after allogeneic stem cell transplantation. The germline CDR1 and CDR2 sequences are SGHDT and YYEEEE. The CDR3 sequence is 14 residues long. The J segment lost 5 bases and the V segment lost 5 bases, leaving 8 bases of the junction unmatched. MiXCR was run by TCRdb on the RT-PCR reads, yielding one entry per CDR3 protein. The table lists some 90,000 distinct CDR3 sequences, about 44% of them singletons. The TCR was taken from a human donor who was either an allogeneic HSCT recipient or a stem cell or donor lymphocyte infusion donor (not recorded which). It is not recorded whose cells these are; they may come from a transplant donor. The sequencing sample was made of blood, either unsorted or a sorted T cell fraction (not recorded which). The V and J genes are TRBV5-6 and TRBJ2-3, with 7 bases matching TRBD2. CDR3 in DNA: TGTGCCAGCAGTTTAGCGGGCGCACAAGATACGCAGTATTTT. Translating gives CASSLAGAQDTQYF.